A single T cell receptor beta chain is shown here with its context. The antigen remains undetermined. These data originate in a study of CD8+ T cells in alopecia areata. Across the whole study: Among treated patients, oral tofacitinib was administered at 5 to 10 mg twice daily. Study-level results: Clonality in lesional scalp, especially alopecia totalis/universalis, exceeded that of normal scalp.

RNA extraction and reverse transcription yielded cDNA as sequencing template. Sequencing was performed with immunoSEQ multiplex PCR; in TCRdb, only in-frame clones are kept and a portion is missing. In the table there are about 210,000 clones, approximately 65% of which are singletons. Treatment indicated: oral pan-JAK inhibitor, 5-10 mg twice daily. The V and J ends lost 4 bases and 10 bases respectively, with 12 bases between them. This CDR3 is 12 amino acids long. Germline lookup yields CDR1 SGHRS and CDR2 YFSETQ. The chain couples TRBV5-1 to TRBJ2-1; D is perhaps TRBD1 (6 bases). The sequence was obtained from a human donor with alopecia areata. Sequenced here: CD4+ T cells sorted from blood, sampled at approximately week 42, from a patient treated with tofacitinib. CDR3 amino acids: CASSQQGEEQFF. The CDR3, as DNA: TGCGCCAGCAGCCAACAGGGAGAGGAGCAGTTCTTC.